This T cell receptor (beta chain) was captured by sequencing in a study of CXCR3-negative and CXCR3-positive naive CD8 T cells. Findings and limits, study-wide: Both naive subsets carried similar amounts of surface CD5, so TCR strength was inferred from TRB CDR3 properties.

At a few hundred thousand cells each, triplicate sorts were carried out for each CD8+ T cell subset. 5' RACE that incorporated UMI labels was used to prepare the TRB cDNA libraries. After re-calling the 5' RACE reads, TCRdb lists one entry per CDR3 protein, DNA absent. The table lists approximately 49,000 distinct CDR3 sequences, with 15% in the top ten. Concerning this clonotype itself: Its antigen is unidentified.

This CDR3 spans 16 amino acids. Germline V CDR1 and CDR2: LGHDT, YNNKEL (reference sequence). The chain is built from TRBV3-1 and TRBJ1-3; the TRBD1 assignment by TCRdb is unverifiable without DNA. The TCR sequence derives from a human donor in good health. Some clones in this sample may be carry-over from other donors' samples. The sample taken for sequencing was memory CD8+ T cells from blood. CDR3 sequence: CASSRGTSDSGNTIYF.